These T cell receptor beta chains were read from a single sample in a study of CD8+ T cells in alopecia areata. The data were produced by immunoSEQ multiplex PCR, yet TCRdb's version contains in-frame clones alone and is incomplete. The data contain roughly 200,000 clones, more than 60% of them seen just once; the ten biggest clones take up about 1.5%. The input for sequencing was CD4+ T cells sorted from blood, taken at week 0. These TCRs come from a human donor with alopecia areata. Each CDR3 is given without its conserved first and last residue. The order of the fields is CDR3 length, V gene, J gene, CDR3 protein.

length: 11; V: TRBV30; J: TRBJ1-2; CDR3: AWSSGTGFGYT
length: 12; V: TRBV25-1; J: TRBJ2-3; CDR3: ASRKRGWADTQY
length: 12; V: TRBV7-6; J: TRBJ2-5; CDR3: ASSLGPVVETQY
length: 11; V: TRBV27; J: TRBJ1-5; CDR3: ASAGAPGQPQH
length: 12; V: TRBV9; J: TRBJ2-3; CDR3: ASGPQGGTDTQY
length: 9; V: TRBV29-1; J: TRBJ1-1; CDR3: SGGQGIEAF
length: 10; V: TRBV7-2; J: TRBJ2-6; CDR3: ASSPVANVLT
length: 11; V: TRBV4-3; J: TRBJ1-5; CDR3: ASSQGGNQPQH
length: 14; V: TRBV4-3; J: TRBJ1-6; CDR3: ASSQDPSLNNSPLH
length: 11; V: TRBV29-1; J: TRBJ2-3; CDR3: SAGRRETDTQY
length: 13; V: TRBV15; J: TRBJ2-1; CDR3: ATSTVAGGPGEQF
length: 12; V: TRBV5-1; J: TRBJ2-5; CDR3: ASSTLAGEETQY
length: 15; V: TRBV29-1; J: TRBJ1-2; CDR3: SVAPRGTGGNRNGYT
length: 12; V: TRBV5-1; J: TRBJ2-7; CDR3: ASSPADTSYEQY
length: 10; V: TRBV7-2; J: TRBJ1-1; CDR3: ASSLEGARAF
length: 12; V: TRBV29-1; J: TRBJ2-2; CDR3: SVVGTSGTGELF
length: 13; V: TRBV15; J: TRBJ2-2; CDR3: ATTDWTENTGELF
length: 12; V: TRBV7-6; J: TRBJ1-2; CDR3: ASSETRGRDGYT
length: 10; V: TRBV2; J: TRBJ1-1; CDR3: ASSHRDTEAF
length: 13; V: TRBV4-3; J: TRBJ1-2; CDR3: ASSQDIGQAYGYT
length: 11; V: TRBV29-1; J: TRBJ2-7; CDR3: SVEFRLGGWQY
length: 9; V: TRBV30; J: TRBJ1-2; CDR3: AWKRGDGYT
length: 14; V: TRBV10-3; J: TRBJ2-5; CDR3: AISESSGYLQETQY
length: 14; V: TRBV5-6; J: TRBJ2-6; CDR3: ASSSINRDGANVLT
length: 10; V: TRBV6-5; J: TRBJ2-3; CDR3: ASKAGTDTQY
length: 10; V: TRBV15; J: TRBJ2-5; CDR3: ATEGGEETQY
length: 10; V: TRBV29-1; J: TRBJ1-1; CDR3: SVEGASRQAF
length: 11; V: TRBV2; J: TRBJ1-6; CDR3: ASGTEANSPLH
length: 14; V: TRBV18; J: TRBJ2-1; CDR3: ASSPLAGSSYNEQF
length: 12; V: TRBV4-3; J: TRBJ2-3; CDR3: ASSPIPSTDTQY
length: 9; V: TRBV29-1; J: TRBJ2-5; CDR3: SYGTQETQY
length: 9; V: TRBV29-1; J: TRBJ2-3; CDR3: SAEGIDTQY
length: 16; V: TRBV5-1; J: TRBJ2-1; CDR3: ASSLRQGVNWVENEQF
length: 14; V: TRBV4-3; J: TRBJ2-5; CDR3: ASSQDWTGGTETQY
length: 11; V: TRBV18; J: TRBJ1-5; CDR3: ASSGTRDQPQH
length: 11; V: TRBV19; J: TRBJ1-1; CDR3: ASSMERDTEAF
length: 11; V: TRBV10-3; J: TRBJ2-4; CDR3: AISSYEEGIQY
length: 10; V: TRBV2; J: TRBJ2-1; CDR3: ASSGLYNEQF
length: 11; V: TRBV30; J: TRBJ2-2; CDR3: AWNQQNTGELF
length: 12; V: TRBV4-3; J: TRBJ1-1; CDR3: ASSQGTLDTEAF
length: 11; V: TRBV7-3; J: TRBJ2-3; CDR3: ASSLGLRDTQY
length: 10; V: TRBV6-1; J: TRBJ2-7; CDR3: ASSELRQEQY
length: 11; V: TRBV10-3; J: TRBJ1-5; CDR3: AISEAGNQPQH
length: 9; V: TRBV30; J: TRBJ2-2; CDR3: AGNRAGELF
length: 11; V: TRBV5-1; J: TRBJ1-2; CDR3: ASRETGGRGYT
length: 12; V: TRBV5-1; J: TRBJ2-4; CDR3: ASSSPTSGNIQY